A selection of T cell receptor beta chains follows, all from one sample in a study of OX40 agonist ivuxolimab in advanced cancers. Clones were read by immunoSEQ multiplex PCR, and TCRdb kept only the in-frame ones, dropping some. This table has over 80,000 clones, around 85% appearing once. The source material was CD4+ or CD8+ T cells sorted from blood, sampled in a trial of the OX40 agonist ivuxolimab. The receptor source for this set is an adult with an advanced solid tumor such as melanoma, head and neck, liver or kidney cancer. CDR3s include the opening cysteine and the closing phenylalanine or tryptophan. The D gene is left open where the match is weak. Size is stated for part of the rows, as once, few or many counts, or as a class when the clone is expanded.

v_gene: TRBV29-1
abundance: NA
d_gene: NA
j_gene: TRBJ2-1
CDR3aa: CSVEDPSNEQFF
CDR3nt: TGCAGCGTTGAAGATCCCAGCAATGAGCAGTTCTTC

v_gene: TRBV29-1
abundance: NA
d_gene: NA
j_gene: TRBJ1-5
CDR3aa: CSVAGGKDQPQHF
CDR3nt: TGCAGCGTTGCGGGGGGTAAGGATCAGCCCCAGCATTTT

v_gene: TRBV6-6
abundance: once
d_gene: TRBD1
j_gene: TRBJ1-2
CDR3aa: CASSYGAGGSGYTF
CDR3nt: TGTGCCAGCAGTTACGGGGCAGGGGGCAGTGGCTACACCTTC

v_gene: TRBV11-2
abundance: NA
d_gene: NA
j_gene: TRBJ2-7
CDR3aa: CASSLGVSGHEQYF
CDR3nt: TGTGCCAGCAGCTTAGGGGTATCGGGCCACGAGCAGTACTTC

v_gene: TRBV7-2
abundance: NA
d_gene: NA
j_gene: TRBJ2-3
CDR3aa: CASSLSWGTDTQYF
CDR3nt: TGTGCCAGCAGCTTAAGTTGGGGCACAGATACGCAGTATTTT

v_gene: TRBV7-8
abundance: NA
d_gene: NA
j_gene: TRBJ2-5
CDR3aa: CASSGPGAQETQYF
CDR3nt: TGTGCCAGCAGCGGACCGGGAGCCCAAGAGACCCAGTACTTC

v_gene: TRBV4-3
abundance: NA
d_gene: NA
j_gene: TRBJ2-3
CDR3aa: CASSQISGSTDTQYF
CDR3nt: TGCGCCAGCAGCCAGATTAGTGGTAGCACAGATACGCAGTATTTT

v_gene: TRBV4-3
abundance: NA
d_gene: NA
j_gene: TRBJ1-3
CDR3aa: CASSQDVYNGNTIYF
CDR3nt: TGCGCCAGCAGCCAAGATGTATATAATGGAAACACCATATATTTT

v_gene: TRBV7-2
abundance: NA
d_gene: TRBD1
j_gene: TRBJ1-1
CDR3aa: CASSLSPYALGQGATEAFF
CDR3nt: TGTGCCAGCAGCTTATCCCCCTACGCCCTCGGACAGGGGGCCACTGAAGCTTTCTTT

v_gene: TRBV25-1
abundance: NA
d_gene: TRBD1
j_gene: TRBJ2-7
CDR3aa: CASSERTGGPYEQYF
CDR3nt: TGTGCCAGCAGTGAGAGGACAGGGGGCCCCTACGAGCAGTACTTC

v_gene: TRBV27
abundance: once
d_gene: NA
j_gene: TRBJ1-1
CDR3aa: CASSFAQGPNTEAFF
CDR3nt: TGTGCCAGCAGTTTTGCTCAGGGGCCGAACACTGAAGCTTTCTTT

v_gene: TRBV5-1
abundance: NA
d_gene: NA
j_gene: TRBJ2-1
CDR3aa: CASSHGDGYEQFF
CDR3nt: TGCGCCAGCAGCCACGGGGACGGCTATGAGCAGTTCTTC

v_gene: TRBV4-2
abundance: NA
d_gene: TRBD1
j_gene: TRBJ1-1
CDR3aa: CASRQGADTEAFF
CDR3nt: TGTGCCAGCAGGCAGGGGGCGGACACTGAAGCTTTCTTT

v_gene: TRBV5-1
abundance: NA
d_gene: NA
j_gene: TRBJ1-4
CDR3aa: CASSLVMGPRPRDNEKLFF
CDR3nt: TGCGCCAGCAGCTTGGTAATGGGTCCGAGGCCTCGGGATAATGAAAAACTGTTTTTT

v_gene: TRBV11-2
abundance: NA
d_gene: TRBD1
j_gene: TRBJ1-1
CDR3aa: CASSGQGGTEAFF
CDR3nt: TGTGCCAGCAGCGGACAGGGAGGCACTGAAGCTTTCTTT

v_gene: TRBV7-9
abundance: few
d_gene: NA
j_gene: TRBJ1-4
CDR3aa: CASSYPSTTNEKLFF
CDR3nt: TGTGCCAGCAGCTACCCTAGTACAACTAATGAAAAACTGTTTTTT

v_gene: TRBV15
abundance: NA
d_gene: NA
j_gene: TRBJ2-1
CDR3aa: CATSRDRMGANEQFF
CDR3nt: TGTGCCACCAGCAGAGATCGAATGGGGGCGAATGAGCAGTTCTTC